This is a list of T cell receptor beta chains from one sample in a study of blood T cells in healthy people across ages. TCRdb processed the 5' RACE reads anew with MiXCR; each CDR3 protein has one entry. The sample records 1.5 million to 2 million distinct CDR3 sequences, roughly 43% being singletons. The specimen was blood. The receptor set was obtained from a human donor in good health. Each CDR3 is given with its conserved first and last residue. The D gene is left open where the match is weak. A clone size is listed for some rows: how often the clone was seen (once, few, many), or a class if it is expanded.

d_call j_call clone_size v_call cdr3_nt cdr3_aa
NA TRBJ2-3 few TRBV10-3 TGTGCCATCAGTGAGTCGGAGAAGGGACTGGATACGCAGTATTTT CAISESEKGLDTQYF
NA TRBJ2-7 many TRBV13 TGTGCCAGCAGTTTAGGACTACTCTACGAGCAGTACTTC CASSLGLLYEQYF
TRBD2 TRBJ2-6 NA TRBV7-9 TGTGCCAGCAGCTTAGCCTTTGTAGCGGGGGGCCTCTCTGGGGCCAACATCCTGACTTTC CASSLAFVAGGLSGANILTF
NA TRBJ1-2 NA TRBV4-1 TGCGCCAGCAGCGATCAAGGGATAGGCTACACCTTC CASSDQGIGYTF
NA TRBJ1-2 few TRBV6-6 TGTGCCAGCACCTTCGTCACGGGGGGAAACTATGGCTACACCTTC CASTFVTGGNYGYTF
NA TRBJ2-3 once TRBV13 TGTGCCAGCAGCTTCTTTGGGATTAGCACAGATACGCAGTATTTT CASSFFGISTDTQYF
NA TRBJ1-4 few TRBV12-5 TGTGCTAGTGCCCCCCCTGGGGAAAAACTGTTTTTT CASAPPGEKLFF
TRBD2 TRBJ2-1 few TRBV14 TGTGCCAGCTCTGGACTAGCGGGCTCCTACAATGAGCAGTTCTTC CASSGLAGSYNEQFF
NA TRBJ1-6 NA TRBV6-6 TGTGCCAGCAGTTACTCTAAGGATGCTAATTCACCCCTCCACTTT CASSYSKDANSPLHF
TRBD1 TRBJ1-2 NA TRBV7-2 TGTGCCGGCAGCCGGCCGGGACAGGGGAATTATGGCTACACCTTC CAGSRPGQGNYGYTF
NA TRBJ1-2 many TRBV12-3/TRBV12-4 TGTGCCAGCAGTTTTAGTTCCCCGACAGGTCATGGCTACACCTTC CASSFSSPTGHGYTF
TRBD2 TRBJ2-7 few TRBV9 TGTGCCAGCAGCGTAGCGGGGACTAGTCCGTACGAGCAGTACTTC CASSVAGTSPYEQYF
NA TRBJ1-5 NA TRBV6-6 TGTGCCAGCACCTTAGACCAGAATCAGCCCCAGCATTTT CASTLDQNQPQHF
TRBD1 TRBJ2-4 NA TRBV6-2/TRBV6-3 TGTGCCCCTGTCCTGGACAGGGGTTACAATGAGCAGTACTTC CAPVLDRGYNEQYF
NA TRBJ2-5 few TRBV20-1 TGCAGTGCTAGCCGGGCTTCAGAGACCCAGTACTTC CSASRASETQYF
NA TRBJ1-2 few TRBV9 TGTGCCAGCAGCGGAATCAACGGCTACACCTTC CASSGINGYTF
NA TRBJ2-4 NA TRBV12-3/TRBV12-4 TGTGCCAGCAGCCGTGGGGAAAGATACATTCAGTACTTC CASSRGERYIQYF
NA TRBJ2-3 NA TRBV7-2 TGTGCCAGCAGCTTCGGTTTCGGCACAGATACGCAGTATTTT CASSFGFGTDTQYF
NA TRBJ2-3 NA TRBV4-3 TGCGCCAGCAGCCAGTCCAGGGTCACAGATACGCAGTATTTT CASSQSRVTDTQYF
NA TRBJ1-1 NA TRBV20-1 TGCAGTGCTAGAGGTACAGGGTTGGGGACTGAAGCTTTCTTT CSARGTGLGTEAFF
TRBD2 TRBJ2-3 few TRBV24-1 TGTGCCACCAGTGACCTGACTAGCGGGGGGGATACGCAGTATTTT CATSDLTSGGDTQYF
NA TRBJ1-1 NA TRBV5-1 TGCGCCAGCAGCTTGGCCGGGTACACCACTGAAGCTTTCTTT CASSLAGYTTEAFF
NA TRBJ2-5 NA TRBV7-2 TGTGCCAGCAGCTTAGGAGGGACTGGGTTTGGGACCCAGTACTTC CASSLGGTGFGTQYF
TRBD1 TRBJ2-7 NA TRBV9 TGTGCCAGCAGCGTAGCTGGGACAGGGGGCTACGAGCAGTACTTC CASSVAGTGGYEQYF
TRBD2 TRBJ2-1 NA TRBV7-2 TGTGCCAGCAGAACTACTAGCGGGGGGTTCAATGAGCAGTTCTTC CASRTTSGGFNEQFF
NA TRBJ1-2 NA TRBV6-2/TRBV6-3 TGTGCCAGCAGTTACCGCGAGGAGAGCTATGGCTACACCTTC CASSYREESYGYTF
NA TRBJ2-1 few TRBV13 TGTGCCAGCAGCTCCGTAGACAGAACATACTTTAATGAGCAGTTCTTC CASSSVDRTYFNEQFF
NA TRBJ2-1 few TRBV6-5 TGTGCCACGGGGGTGTCGAGCTCCTACAATGAGCAGTTCTTC CATGVSSSYNEQFF
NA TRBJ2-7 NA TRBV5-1 TGCGCCAGCAGCCGAGTCAATAAGGAATACGAGCAGTACTTC CASSRVNKEYEQYF
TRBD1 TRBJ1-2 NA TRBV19 TGTGCCAGTAAGGGCCCCGGGACAGGGGGCAGTGGCTACACCTTC CASKGPGTGGSGYTF
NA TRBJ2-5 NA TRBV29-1 TGCAGCGTTTCAGAGACCCAGTACTTC CSVSETQYF
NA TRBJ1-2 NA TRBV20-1 TGCAGTGCCTACCTCGCCGGAGGGCTCTATGGCTACACCTTC CSAYLAGGLYGYTF
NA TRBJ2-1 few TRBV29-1 TGCAGCGTTCGAGGACTACGCTACAATGAGCAGTTCTTC CSVRGLRYNEQFF
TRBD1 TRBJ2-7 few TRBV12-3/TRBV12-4 TGTGCCAGCACCAAAGGGGACAGTCGCGAGCAGTACTTC CASTKGDSREQYF
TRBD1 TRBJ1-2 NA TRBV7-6 TGTGTCAGCAGCTCCTACAGGGGCGGCTACACCTTC CVSSSYRGGYTF
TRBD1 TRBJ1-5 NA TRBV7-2 TGTGCCAGCAGCCGGACAGGGGCGAGCAATCAGCCCCAGCATTTT CASSRTGASNQPQHF
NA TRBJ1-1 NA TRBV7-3 TGTGCCAGCAGCCCCCTGCGGGGGGCCACTGAAGCTTTCTTT CASSPLRGATEAFF
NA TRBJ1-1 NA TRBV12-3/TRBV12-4 TGTGCCAGCAGTTTATCTTCGACGGGCACTGAAGCTTTCTTT CASSLSSTGTEAFF
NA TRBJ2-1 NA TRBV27 TGTGCCAGCAGTTTCGGGGGACCGGCCTACAATGAGCAGTTCTTC CASSFGGPAYNEQFF
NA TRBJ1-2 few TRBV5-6 TGTGCCAGCAGCTCAATTGGACCCTATGGCTACACCTTC CASSSIGPYGYTF
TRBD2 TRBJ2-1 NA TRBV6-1 TGTGCCAGCAGCCTGAGGGCTAGCGGGATAGATGAGCAGTTCTTC CASSLRASGIDEQFF